These 25 T cell receptor beta chains were sequenced from one sample in a study of response to subunit inactivated influenza vaccine. TCRdb ran MiXCR on the RT-PCR reads and lists one entry per CDR3 protein. Of about 610,000 distinct CDR3 sequences in the sample, 11% to 15% were seen once. Sample: PBMCs from blood, taken 12 days after vaccination. All receptors come from a man aged 50-59 years who received an inactivated influenza vaccine.

V is TRBV20-1 and J is TRBJ1-2; no firm D call. The V end was cut by 3 bases, the J end by 4 bases, with 12 bases between. Germline V lookup: CDR1 DFQATT, CDR2 SNEGSKA (reference sequence). The CDR3 sequence is 13 residues long. CDR3 nucleotides: TGCAGTGCTAGTTACCATCTCCTCTATGGCTACACCTTC. The encoded protein is CSASYHLLYGYTF.

This clonotype was recorded many times. This rearrangement joins TRBV5-1 to TRBJ1-1; 12 bases agree with TRBD1. The CDR3 covers 15 residues. V was pared by 4 bases and J by 7 bases, with 8 bases of the junction left unmatched. Germline V gives CDR1 SGHRS, CDR2 YFSETQ. CDR3 protein: CASSVQGQGAREAFF. The DNA of the CDR3 is TGCGCCAGCAGCGTACAGGGACAGGGGGCACGTGAAGCTTTCTTT.

The chain recombines TRBV7-2 with TRBJ2-7; D remains ambiguous. CDR1 is SGHTA, CDR2 FQGNSA, per germline. V dropped 7 bases and J dropped 2 bases, with 18 bases sitting between them. This CDR3 has 15 amino acids. The CDR3 nucleotides read TGTGCCAGCACCCTACCTCCGGTCAATCCCTACGAGCAGTACTTC. It translates to CASTLPPVNPYEQYF.

This clonotype was picked up a small number of times. The chain joins TRBV5-1 to TRBJ1-2, with D maybe TRBD1 (5 bases). Germline-derived CDR1 and CDR2 are SGHRS and YFSETQ. The CDR3 totals 16 residues. V lost 0 bases, J lost 0 bases, and 12 bases lay in between. The CDR3 here is CASSLDRFGTNYGYTF. CDR3 in DNA: TGCGCCAGCAGCTTGGACAGGTTCGGAACTAACTATGGCTACACCTTC.

This clonotype was observed a few times. The chain uses TRBV29-1 and TRBJ2-1; TRBD1 might be the D (6 bases). Trimming pared 7 bases from V and 4 bases from J, leaving 17 bases between. Germline V gives CDR1 SQVTM, CDR2 ANQGSEA. The CDR3 runs 14 residues. The CDR3 loop reads CSDRDTLIYNEQFF. CDR3 nucleotides: TGCAGCGATCGGGACACCTTGATTTACAATGAGCAGTTCTTC.

The chain couples TRBV5-1 to TRBJ2-5; TRBD1 matches 8 bases. Germline-derived CDR1 and CDR2 are SGHRS and YFSETQ. J gave up 3 bases and V 4 bases, and 8 bases lay outside the gene matches. The CDR3 covers 15 residues. The CDR3, as DNA: TGCGCCAGCAGCAAACTATTGGACAGGGAAGAGACCCAGTACTTC. This gives the protein CASSKLLDREETQYF.

The chain uses TRBV5-1 and TRBJ2-7, with 10 positions matching TRBD1. With V trimmed by 3 bases and J by 4 bases, 13 bases remained unmatched. This CDR3 is 17 amino acids long. Germline lookup yields CDR1 SGHRS and CDR2 YFSETQ. This CDR3 is CASSSERRGTGAYEQYF. The CDR3 coding sequence is TGCGCCAGCAGCTCGGAGAGGAGAGGGACAGGGGCGTACGAGCAGTACTTC.

The sample holds many counts of this clonotype. This chain connects TRBV12-3 or TRBV12-4 to TRBJ2-5, with D perhaps assigned TRBD1 or TRBD2 (6 bases each). V was shortened by 4 bases and J by 5 bases, with 11 bases between the two germline ends. CDR3 length equals 13 residues. The CDR3 DNA follows: TGTGCCAGCAGTTGGGGGCTAGCGGAGACCCAGTACTTC. Amino acids: CASSWGLAETQYF.

This clonotype was seen a handful of times. This chain connects TRBV7-3 to TRBJ2-1; D is ambiguous. The ends were cut back, 4 bases at V and 8 bases at J, with 12 bases in the middle. The CDR3 consists of 13 residues. Germline CDR1 and CDR2: SGHTA and FQGTGA. The CDR3 DNA reads TGTGCCAGCAGCTACGGGCCAAAGGATGAGCAGTTCTTC. Translating gives CASSYGPKDEQFF.

This clonotype was seen ten or more times. This chain uses TRBV5-6 with TRBJ2-5; 8 bases match TRBD2. With 3 bases clipped from V and 0 bases from J, the junction kept 10 bases outside the gene matches. The CDR3 has 17 residues. Germline CDR1 SGHDT, CDR2 YYEEEE. The CDR3 DNA reads TGTGCCAGCAGCTCGGGCGGCGGGGGGCCCGACCAAGAGACCCAGTACTTC. This translates into CASSSGGGGPDQETQYF.

The chain has TRBV6-5 and TRBJ1-1; 7 bases align to TRBD1. The CDR3 extends over 19 amino acids. CDR1 and CDR2 from the germline V gene are MNHEY and SVGAGI. After removal of 0 bases from V and 6 bases from J, the junction contained 19 bases not matched to a gene. Here the CDR3 reads CASSYSGRGVLLPIAEAFF. For the CDR3, the DNA is TGTGCCAGCAGTTACTCTGGCAGGGGGGTACTACTCCCCATCGCTGAAGCTTTCTTT.

This clonotype was picked up many times. The chain employs TRBV28 and TRBJ2-7, with D tentatively TRBD2 (5 bases). The CDR3 totals 15 residues. Per germline, CDR1 MDHEN and CDR2 SYDVKM. Between the trimmed V and J ends, which lost 4 bases and 0 bases, there was a span of 13 bases. The CDR3 is CASSSAESGSYEQYF. The CDR3 bases are TGTGCCAGCAGTTCCGCTGAGAGCGGCTCCTACGAGCAGTACTTC.

This clonotype has more than one count but fewer than ten. The chain employs TRBV12-3 or TRBV12-4 and TRBJ1-6; possibly TRBD1 for D (6 bases). CDR3 length equals 14 residues. With 3 bases removed from V and 10 bases from J, the gap between germline ends came to 13 bases. As DNA, the CDR3 is TGTGCCAGCAGTTTTTCAGGGGTTGAGTCACCCCTCCACTTT. It specifies CASSFSGVESPLHF.

This clonotype appeared a few times. This chain connects TRBV14 to TRBJ1-1; D ambiguous. CDR3 size: 15 residues. CDR1 is SGHDN and CDR2 is FVKESK in the germline V gene. Trimming pared 1 base from V and 5 bases from J, leaving 14 bases between. In nucleotides, the CDR3 is TGTGCCAGCAGCCAAGGCCGGATTTGGGCAACTGAAGCTTTCTTT. As protein: CASSQGRIWATEAFF.

This clonotype was recorded a few times. The V and J genes are TRBV18 and TRBJ2-1; D might be TRBD2 (7 bases). V was shortened by 1 base and J by 4 bases, with 11 bases between the two germline ends. The CDR3 has 15 residues. Germline lookup yields CDR1 KGHSH and CDR2 LQKENI. The CDR3 sequence: CASSPRGGLYNEQFF. As DNA, the CDR3 is TGTGCCAGCTCACCACGGGGGGGCCTATACAATGAGCAGTTCTTC.

A few counts support this clonotype. J is TRBJ2-3 and V is TRBV12-3 or TRBV12-4, with D perhaps given as TRBD1 or TRBD2 (5 bases each). Trimming pared 3 bases from V and 0 bases from J, leaving 10 bases between. The CDR3 length is 15 residues. CDR3 region: CASSLRGTSTDTQYF. CDR3 nucleotide sequence: TGTGCCAGCAGTTTGAGGGGAACGAGCACAGATACGCAGTATTTT.

This clonotype has just a few counts. The rearrangement uses TRBV11-2 and TRBJ2-5; TRBD2 matches at 12 bases. CDR3 size: 18 residues. The V segment lost 4 bases and the J segment 3 bases; nucleotides outside the gene matches: 12. The V gene's germline CDR1 is SGHAT and CDR2 FQNNGV. CDR3 amino acids: CASSYHGRTSGTKETQYF. The CDR3, as DNA: TGTGCCAGCAGCTACCATGGAAGGACTAGCGGGACCAAAGAGACCCAGTACTTC.

V usage is TRBV7-6 and J usage is TRBJ2-2; TRBD1 matches 7 bases. Germline values: CDR1 SGHVS, CDR2 FNYEAQ. The ends lost 5 bases at V and 5 bases at J; junction bases unmatched: 23. The CDR3 sequence is 20 residues long. The CDR3 region is CASSLNPGQRISLNTGELFF. In nucleotides, the CDR3 is TGTGCCAGCAGCCTCAATCCGGGACAGAGGATAAGTCTAAATACCGGGGAGCTGTTTTTT.

This clonotype was counted between two and nine times. The rearrangement joins TRBV9 to TRBJ2-1, with 8 bases lining up with TRBD1. V shed 3 bases and J 5 bases; nucleotides not matched to a gene: 7. The CDR3 consists of 15 residues. Germline CDR1 SGDLS, CDR2 YYNGEE. CDR3: CASSGSGGLDNEQFF. The DNA for the CDR3 is TGTGCCAGCAGCGGATCAGGGGGCTTAGACAATGAGCAGTTCTTC. The complete variable domain, with remaining parts taken from reference TRBV9 and TRBJ2-1, reads DSGVTQTPKHLITATGQRVTLRCSPRSGDLSVYWYQQSLDQGLQFLIQYYNGEERAKGNILERFSAQQFPDLHSELNLSSLELGDSALYFCASSGSGGLDNEQFFGPGTRLTVL.

This clonotype has only a few counts. The rearrangement uses TRBV3-1 and TRBJ2-7; no firm D call. Trimming shortened V by 0 bases and J by 0 bases, and 9 bases separated the two germline ends. CDR3 length: 15 amino acids. Germline V CDR1 and CDR2: LGHDT, YNNKEL (reference sequence). The CDR3 coding sequence is TGTGCCAGCAGCCAAGATGCGGTATACTCCTACGAGCAGTACTTC. This codes for CASSQDAVYSYEQYF.

This clonotype was observed at least ten times. The rearrangement uses TRBV5-1 and TRBJ2-1; D may be TRBD1 (5 bases). The CDR3 extends over 15 amino acids. CDR1 SGHRS and CDR2 YFSETQ come from the germline V gene. With 6 bases removed from V and 4 bases from J, the gap between germline ends came to 17 bases. The CDR3 loop is CASIRSGQGYNEQFF. DNA of the CDR3: TGCGCCAGCATCCGATCCGGGCAGGGTTACAATGAGCAGTTCTTC.

There are a few counts of this clonotype. The chain joins TRBV4-3 to TRBJ2-5, with D perhaps TRBD2 (7 bases). Trimming removed 0 bases at V and 5 bases at J, with 13 bases between. Germline V gives CDR1 LGHNA, CDR2 YSLEER. The CDR3 spans 15 residues. CDR3 residues: CASSQEGGGAETQYF. The CDR3 nucleotides are TGCGCCAGCAGCCAAGAGGGGGGGGGCGCTGAGACCCAGTACTTC.

This clonotype came up many times. The chain recombines TRBV5-1 with TRBJ1-6, with TRBD1 identical over 7 bases. The germline CDR1 and CDR2 sequences are SGHRS and YFSETQ. The CDR3 has 17 amino acids. V shed 2 bases and J 7 bases; nucleotides not matched to a gene: 12. Here the CDR3 reads CASSFVITGTENSPLHF. CDR3 DNA: TGCGCCAGCAGCTTCGTGATTACCGGGACAGAAAATTCACCCCTCCACTTT.

In this sample, this clonotype turned up a few times. This chain connects TRBV6-2 or TRBV6-3 to TRBJ1-5, with D perhaps TRBD1 (5 bases). CDR1 and CDR2 from the germline V gene are MNHEY and SVGEGT. The V and J ends lost 4 bases and 4 bases respectively, with 17 bases between them. The CDR3 runs to 16 residues. CDR3 loop: CASSSQGSYRNQPQHF. The CDR3 region has the DNA TGTGCCAGCAGTTCTCAGGGAAGCTATAGGAATCAGCCCCAGCATTTT.

V is TRBV5-1 and J is TRBJ2-1; TRBD2 matches 9 bases. This CDR3 has 15 residues. Germline CDR1 and CDR2: SGHRS and YFSETQ. V gave up 1 base and J gave up 7 bases; unmatched junction bases: 6. This CDR3 is CASSLRREGGNEQFF. CDR3 nucleotides: TGCGCCAGCAGCTTGCGGCGGGAGGGCGGGAATGAGCAGTTCTTC.